Below are 10 T cell receptor beta chains sequenced from a single sample in a study of beta chain features in type 1 diabetes. Of the isolated RNA, all was reverse transcribed, and so the sequenced material was expressed TCRB transcripts. Profiled with immunoSEQ multiplex PCR; TCRdb holds only in-frame clones, not every one. Of over 350,000 clones listed, approximately 16% were seen once; the top ten hold 0.019%. Sequencing was carried out using naive CD4+ T cells from blood. The receptors shown here come from a woman between 18 and 30 years old in good health.

The chain has TRBV25-1 and TRBJ1-1; no reliable D call. The CDR3 extends over 15 amino acids. The germline CDR1 and CDR2 sequences are MGHDK and SYGVNS. The V and J ends lost 6 bases and 0 bases respectively, with 14 bases between them. The CDR3 is CASRSGLPMNTEAFF. The DNA for the CDR3 is TGTGCCAGCAGGTCGGGTCTACCAATGAACACTGAAGCTTTCTTT. Drawing the rest from reference TRBV25-1 and TRBJ1-1, the complete variable domain is EADIYQTPRYLVIGTGKKITLECSQTMGHDKMYWYQQDPGMELHLIHYSYGVNSTEKGDLSSESTVSRIRTEHFPLTLESARPSHTSQYLCASRSGLPMNTEAFFGQGTRLTVV.

CDR3 protein: CAWSARQGNTIYF. DNA of the CDR3: TGTGCCTGGAGTGCAAGACAGGGCAACACCATATATTTT. The chain carries TRBV30 and TRBJ1-3; 7 positions agree with TRBD1. The CDR3 runs to 13 residues. Germline assignment: CDR1 GTSNPN and CDR2 SVGIG (reference sequence). With V trimmed by 1 base and J by 7 bases, 4 bases remained unmatched.

In nucleotides, the CDR3 is TGTGCCAGCAGCTTAGCGGGACTAGCGGGAGCCCTTAGCATCATTTCCTACGAGCAGTACTTC. Residues: CASSLAGLAGALSIISYEQYF. The chain is built from TRBV7-2 and TRBJ2-7, with 14 bases identical to TRBD2. V gave up 0 bases and J gave up 1 base; unmatched junction bases: 14. This CDR3 has 21 amino acids. Looked up from germline, CDR1 is SGHTA and CDR2 is FQGNSA.

The rearrangement uses TRBV29-1 and TRBJ2-1, with D maybe TRBD1 (6 bases). From germline, CDR1 is SQVTM and CDR2 ANQGSEA. This CDR3 has 14 amino acids. The V and J ends lost 6 bases and 4 bases respectively, with 16 bases between them. In nucleotides, the CDR3 is TGCAGCGTCTACCGGGACCAGGGGTACAATGAGCAGTTCTTC. Translation: CSVYRDQGYNEQFF.

This clone occurred a few times. This CDR3 is CASSLEGFTDTQYF. Written as DNA, the CDR3 is TGTGCCAGCAGCTTAGAGGGGTTCACAGATACGCAGTATTTT. The chain links TRBV7-9 to TRBJ2-3; D possibly corresponds to TRBD1 (5 bases). V was cut by 1 base and J by 2 bases, with 7 bases left in between. Germline loops: CDR1 SEHNR, CDR2 FQNEAQ (reference sequence). This CDR3 region has 14 residues.

This clone occurred a few times. The chain employs TRBV7-3 and TRBJ2-1; TRBD2 is a possible D gene (6 bases). Germline loops: CDR1 SGHTA, CDR2 FQGTGA. Between the trimmed V and J ends, which lost 0 bases and 1 base, there was a span of 7 bases. This CDR3 spans 15 amino acids. CDR3 DNA sequence: TGTGCCAGCAGCTTAACTGCGGGATCCTACAATGAGCAGTTCTTC. Amino acid sequence: CASSLTAGSYNEQFF.

This clone has only a few counts. J is TRBJ2-6 and V is TRBV29-1; TRBD1 matches at 10 bases. In germline, CDR1 is SQVTM, CDR2 ANQGSEA. Germline trimming cut 4 bases from V and 13 bases from J; bases unmatched to any gene: 16. The CDR3 totals 16 residues. CDR3 nucleotide sequence: TGCAGCGTTGTCCTACAGACAGGGGGCTTAATTGGTGTCCTGACTTTC. Residues: CSVVLQTGGLIGVLTF.

This clone showed up just a few times. The chain couples TRBV4-2 to TRBJ2-1; 11 positions agree with TRBD2. The V gene end was trimmed by 1 base and the J gene end by 7 bases; junction bases not matched to a gene: 6. The V gene's germline CDR1 is LGHNA and CDR2 YNFKEQ. The CDR3 runs 16 residues. The CDR3 loop reads CASSQGSSGRQNEQFF. The CDR3 nucleotides read TGTGCCAGCAGCCAAGGATCTAGCGGGAGGCAGAATGAGCAGTTCTTC.

This clone turned up a few times. This chain joins TRBV19 and TRBJ2-4, with D perhaps TRBD2 (5 bases). This CDR3 contains 13 residues. Trimming shortened V by 7 bases and J by 8 bases, and 15 bases separated the two germline ends. Germline V gene sequence: CDR1 LNHDA, CDR2 SQIVND (reference sequence). This CDR3 reads CASIGEVRDIQYF. The CDR3 DNA sequence: TGTGCCAGTATCGGGGAAGTGCGGGACATTCAGTACTTC. Full variable domain (remainder filled in from reference TRBV19 and TRBJ2-4): DGGITQSPKYLFRKEGQNVTLSCEQNLNHDAMYWYRQDPGQGLRLIYYSQIVNDFQKGDIAEGYSVSREKKESFPLTVTSAQKNPTAFYLCASIGEVRDIQYFGAGTRLSVL.

The chain has TRBV18 and TRBJ1-5; 7 bases agree with TRBD1. The CDR3 totals 14 residues. Germline V gene lookup returns CDR1 KGHSH and CDR2 LQKENI. J lost 1 base, V lost 6 bases, and 3 bases had no gene match. Here the CDR3 reads CASSSTGSNQPQHF. In nucleotides, the CDR3 is TGTGCCAGCTCGTCGACAGGGAGCAATCAGCCCCAGCATTTT.